The source of this T cell receptor (beta chain) is a study of blood T cell repertoires in COVID-19. Overall study context: Sources were T cells, B-cell-depleted T cells, or PBMCs; the material itself was cDNA or gDNA.

In the study's own analysis: Reference gene primers were amplified, and this amplification served to estimate nucleated cell counts. Sequencing was performed with immunoSEQ multiplex PCR; in TCRdb, only in-frame clones are kept and a portion is missing. V and J calls and clone size come straight from that table; D and trimming were deduced from the DNA. The table lists approximately 51,000 clones, about 88% of them singletons. The V end lost 5 bases, the J end lost 1 base, and 19 bases lay between the germline ends. Germline-derived CDR1 and CDR2 are SGHNT and YENEEA. This CDR3 has 17 residues. This clonotype originated in a middle-aged man with active COVID-19. Material for sequencing was peripheral blood. The J gene is TRBJ2-3, the V gene TRBV11-3; D possibly corresponds to TRBD2 (6 bases). As DNA, the CDR3 is TGTGCCAGCAGCCCGCGGCTGTCGGGAGACGGCACAGATACGCAGTATTTT. Its protein is CASSPRLSGDGTDTQYF.